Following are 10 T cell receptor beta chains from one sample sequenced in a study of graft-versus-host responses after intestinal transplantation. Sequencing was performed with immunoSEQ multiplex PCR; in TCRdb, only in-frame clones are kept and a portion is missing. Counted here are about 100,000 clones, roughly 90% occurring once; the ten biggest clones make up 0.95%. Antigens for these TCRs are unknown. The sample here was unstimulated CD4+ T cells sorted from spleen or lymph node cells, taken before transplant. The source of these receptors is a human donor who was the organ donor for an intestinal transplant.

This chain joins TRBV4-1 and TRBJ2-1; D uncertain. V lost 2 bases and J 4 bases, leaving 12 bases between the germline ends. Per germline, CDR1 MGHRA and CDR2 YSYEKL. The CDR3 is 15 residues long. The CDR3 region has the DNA TGCGCCAGCAGCCAATATACCTCCTCGTACAATGAGCAGTTCTTC. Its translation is CASSQYTSSYNEQFF.

CDR3 region: CASSIFRGAYQPQHF. CDR3 bases: TGTGCCAGTAGTATTTTCAGGGGCGCGTATCAGCCCCAGCATTTT. This chain links TRBV19 with TRBJ1-5, with D possibly being TRBD1 (6 bases). Trimming pared 3 bases from V and 5 bases from J, leaving 14 bases between. This CDR3 has 15 residues. Germline CDR1 is LNHDA and CDR2 is SQIVND (reference sequence).

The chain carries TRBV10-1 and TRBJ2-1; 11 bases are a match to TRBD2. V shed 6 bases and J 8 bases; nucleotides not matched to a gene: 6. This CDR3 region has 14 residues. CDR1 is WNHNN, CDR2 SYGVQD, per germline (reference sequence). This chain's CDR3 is CASSVAGGRDEQFF. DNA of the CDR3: TGCGCCAGCAGCGTAGCGGGGGGGCGCGATGAGCAGTTCTTC.

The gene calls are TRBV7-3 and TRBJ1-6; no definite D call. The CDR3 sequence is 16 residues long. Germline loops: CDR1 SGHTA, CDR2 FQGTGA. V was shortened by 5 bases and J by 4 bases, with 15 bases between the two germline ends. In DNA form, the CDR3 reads TGTGCCAGCAGCCTGACACCGAGCGAGTATAATTCACCCCTCCACTTT. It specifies CASSLTPSEYNSPLHF. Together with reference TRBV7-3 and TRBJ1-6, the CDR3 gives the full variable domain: GAGVSQTPSNKVTEKGKYVELRCDPISGHTALYWYRQSLGQGPEFLIYFQGTGAADDSGLPNDRFFAVRPEGSVSTLKIQRTERGDSAVYLCASSLTPSEYNSPLHFGNGTRLTVT.

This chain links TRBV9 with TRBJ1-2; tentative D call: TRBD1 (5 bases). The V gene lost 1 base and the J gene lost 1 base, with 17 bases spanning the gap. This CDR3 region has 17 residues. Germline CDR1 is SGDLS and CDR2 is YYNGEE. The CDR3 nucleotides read TGTGCCAGCAGCGTACCGATATGGGGGGGGAGTAACTATGGCTACACCTTC. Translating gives CASSVPIWGGSNYGYTF. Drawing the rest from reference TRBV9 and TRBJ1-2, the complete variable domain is DSGVTQTPKHLITATGQRVTLRCSPRSGDLSVYWYQQSLDQGLQFLIQYYNGEERAKGNILERFSAQQFPDLHSELNLSSLELGDSALYFCASSVPIWGGSNYGYTFGSGTRLTVV.

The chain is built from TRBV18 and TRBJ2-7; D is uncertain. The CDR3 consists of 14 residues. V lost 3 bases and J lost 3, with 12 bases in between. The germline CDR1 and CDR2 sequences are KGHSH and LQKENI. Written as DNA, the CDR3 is TGTGCCAGCTCACCTTCTGGCCACTTCTACGAGCAGTACTTC. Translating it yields CASSPSGHFYEQYF.

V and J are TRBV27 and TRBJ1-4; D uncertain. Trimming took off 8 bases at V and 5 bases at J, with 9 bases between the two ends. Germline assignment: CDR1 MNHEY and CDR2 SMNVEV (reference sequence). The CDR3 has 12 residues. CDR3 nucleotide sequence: TGTGCCAGCGTCGGCAACAATGAAAAACTGTTTTTT. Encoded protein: CASVGNNEKLFF.

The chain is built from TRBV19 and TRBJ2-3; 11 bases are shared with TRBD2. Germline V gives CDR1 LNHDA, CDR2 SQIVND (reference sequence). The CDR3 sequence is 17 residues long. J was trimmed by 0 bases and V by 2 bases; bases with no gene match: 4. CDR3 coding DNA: TGTGCCAGTAGTATAAGACTAGCGGGGTCTAGCACAGATACGCAGTATTTT. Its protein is CASSIRLAGSSTDTQYF.

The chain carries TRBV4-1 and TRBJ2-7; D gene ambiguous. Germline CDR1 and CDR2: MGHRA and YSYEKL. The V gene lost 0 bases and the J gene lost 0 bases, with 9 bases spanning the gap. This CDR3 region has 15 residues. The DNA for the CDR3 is TGCGCCAGCAGCCAAGAAAGGTTTGGCTCCTACGAGCAGTACTTC. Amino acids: CASSQERFGSYEQYF.

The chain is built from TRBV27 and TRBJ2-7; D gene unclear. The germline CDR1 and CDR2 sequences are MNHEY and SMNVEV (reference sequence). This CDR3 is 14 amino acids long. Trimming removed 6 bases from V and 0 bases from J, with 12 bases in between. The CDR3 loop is CASSEQGGSYEQYF. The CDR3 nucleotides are TGTGCCAGCAGCGAACAAGGCGGCTCCTACGAGCAGTACTTC.